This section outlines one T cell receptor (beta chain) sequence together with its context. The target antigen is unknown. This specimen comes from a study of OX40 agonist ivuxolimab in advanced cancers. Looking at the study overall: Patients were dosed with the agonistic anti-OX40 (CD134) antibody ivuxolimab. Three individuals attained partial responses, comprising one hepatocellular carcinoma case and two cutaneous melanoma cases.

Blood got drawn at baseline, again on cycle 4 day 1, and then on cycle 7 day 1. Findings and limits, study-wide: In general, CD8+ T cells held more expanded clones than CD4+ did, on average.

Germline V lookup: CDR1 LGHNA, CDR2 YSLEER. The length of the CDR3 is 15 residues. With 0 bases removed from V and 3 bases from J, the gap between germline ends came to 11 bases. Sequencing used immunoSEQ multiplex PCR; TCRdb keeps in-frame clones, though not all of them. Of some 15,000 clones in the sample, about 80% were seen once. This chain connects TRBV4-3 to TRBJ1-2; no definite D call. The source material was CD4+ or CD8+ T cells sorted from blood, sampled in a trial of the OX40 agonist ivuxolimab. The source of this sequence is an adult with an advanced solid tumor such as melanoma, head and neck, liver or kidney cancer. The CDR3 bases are TGCGCCAGCAGCCAAGAGACGCCGGAATACTATGGCTACACCTTC. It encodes CASSQETPEYYGYTF.